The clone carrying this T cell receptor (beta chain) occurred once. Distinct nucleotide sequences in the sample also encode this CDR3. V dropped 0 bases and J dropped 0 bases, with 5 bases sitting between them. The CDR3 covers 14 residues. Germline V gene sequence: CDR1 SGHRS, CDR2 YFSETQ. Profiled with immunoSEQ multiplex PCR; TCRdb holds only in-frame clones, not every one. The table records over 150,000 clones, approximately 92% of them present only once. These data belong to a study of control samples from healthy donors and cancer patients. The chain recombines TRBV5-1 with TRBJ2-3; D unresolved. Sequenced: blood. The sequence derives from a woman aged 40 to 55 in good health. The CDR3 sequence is CASSLGGSTDTQYF. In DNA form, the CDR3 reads TGCGCCAGCAGCTTGGGAGGTAGCACAGATACGCAGTATTTT.